This TCR beta chain originates from a study of blood T cells in healthy people across ages. This clonotype has a handful of counts. Its antigen is not identified. Through a sample-barcoded 5' primer and a J-beta primer mix, a second PCR was run for roughly 6 to 12 cycles. TCRdb reprocessed the 5' RACE reads via MiXCR and lists one record per CDR3 protein. Of roughly 900,000 distinct CDR3 sequences in the sample, 40% to 60% were seen once. CDR1 is MGHDK, CDR2 SYGVNS, per germline. There are 17 residues in the CDR3. Trimming took 1 base from V and 7 from J; bases not matched to a gene: 14. Findings and caveats of the study: From one million sequenced T cells, diversity estimates were lower bounds.

Extractions gave at least 6 micrograms of total RNA per sample. The source is a man between 25 and 39 years old in good health. The sample was blood. The chain couples TRBV25-1 to TRBJ1-2; 8 bases map to TRBD1. The CDR3 sequence is CASSESTGTGQRIGYTF. The DNA for the CDR3 is TGTGCCAGCAGTGAATCTACCGGGACAGGTCAGAGGATTGGCTACACCTTC.